These 17 T cell receptor beta chains were sequenced from one sample in a study of T cell responses to AZD1222 COVID-19 vaccine. Clones were sequenced by immunoSEQ multiplex PCR, and TCRdb holds only the in-frame ones, with some missing. Among some 150,000 clones listed, more than 90% were seen once. The specimen was peripheral blood, collected 28 days after the second AZD1222 dose. These receptors originate from an adult who received the AZD1222 COVID-19 vaccine.

The CDR3 sequence is CASSPTGSYEQYF. CDR3 in DNA: TGTGCCAGCAGCCCAACGGGGAGCTACGAGCAGTACTTC. The chain links TRBV9 to TRBJ2-7; D is perhaps TRBD2 (5 bases). V was shortened by 4 bases and J by 3 bases, with 11 bases between the two germline ends. Germline V gives CDR1 SGDLS, CDR2 YYNGEE. The CDR3 has 13 residues.

This clone was recorded only once. V usage is TRBV10-3 and J usage is TRBJ1-2; possible D gene TRBD1, 5 bases. The ends were cut back, 8 bases at V and 5 bases at J, with 15 bases in the middle. The CDR3 is 13 residues long. CDR1 is ENHRY and CDR2 is SYGVKD in the germline V gene. The CDR3 nucleotides read TGTGCCATCGAGGGAGGGGAGGGATATGGCTACACCTTC. Amino acid sequence: CAIEGGEGYGYTF.

This chain links TRBV9 with TRBJ2-5; 9 bases align to TRBD2. The germline V gene has CDR1 SGDLS and CDR2 YYNGEE. This CDR3 has 19 residues. V trimming: 4 bases; J trimming: 2 bases; junction bases outside the gene matches: 18. The CDR3 protein is CASSPRSAPSGTPQETQYF. The CDR3 coding sequence is TGTGCCAGCAGCCCCCGGTCGGCGCCTAGCGGGACCCCGCAAGAGACCCAGTACTTC.

This chain uses TRBV5-1 with TRBJ2-2; TRBD2 might be the D (5 bases). Germline V gives CDR1 SGHRS, CDR2 YFSETQ. The CDR3 consists of 14 residues. Trimming cost V 4 bases and J 7 bases, with 14 bases left between them. This CDR3 reads CASSPLDWGGELFF. CDR3 nucleotide sequence: TGCGCCAGCAGCCCACTAGATTGGGGCGGGGAGCTGTTTTTT.

This chain uses TRBV9 with TRBJ1-3; a possible D gene is TRBD1 (6 bases). Trimming shortened V by 0 bases and J by 0 bases, and 13 bases separated the two germline ends. CDR1 and CDR2 (germline): SGDLS, YYNGEE. CDR3 length equals 17 residues. The CDR3 bases are TGTGCCAGCAGCGTAGCCCGACAGGCTATCTCTGGAAACACCATATATTTT. It yields the protein CASSVARQAISGNTIYF. The full variable domain, in which reference TRBV9 and TRBJ1-3 provide the parts outside the CDR3, is DSGVTQTPKHLITATGQRVTLRCSPRSGDLSVYWYQQSLDQGLQFLIQYYNGEERAKGNILERFSAQQFPDLHSELNLSSLELGDSALYFCASSVARQAISGNTIYFGEGSWLTVV.

CDR3 DNA sequence: TGTGCCAGCAGCCCTGACGGGACAACGGACTATGGCTACACCTTC. Amino acids: CASSPDGTTDYGYTF. The chain links TRBV3-1 (or the pseudogene TRBV3-2) to TRBJ1-2; the D gene is possibly TRBD1 (6 bases). CDR3 length equals 15 residues. V was cut by 4 bases and J by 3 bases, with 15 bases left in between. Germline CDR1 is LGHDT and CDR2 is YNNKEL (reference sequence).

This clone was found once. The rearrangement uses TRBV5-6 and TRBJ2-7; tentatively, D is TRBD1 (6 bases). CDR3 length: 15 residues. V was trimmed by 5 bases and J by 0 bases, leaving 15 bases between them. Germline loops: CDR1 SGHDT, CDR2 YYEEEE. CDR3 bases: TGTGCCAGCAGTAGCCGGGACACGGACTCCTACGAGCAGTACTTC. It yields the protein CASSSRDTDSYEQYF.

This sequence joins TRBV4-3 and TRBJ2-1; TRBD2 might be the D (5 bases). Trimming cost V 0 bases and J 2 bases, with 8 bases left between them. This CDR3 is built from 15 residues. Germline assignment: CDR1 LGHNA and CDR2 YSLEER. This CDR3 is CASSQDIGTYNEQFF. The CDR3 bases are TGCGCCAGCAGCCAAGACATCGGGACCTACAATGAGCAGTTCTTC.

This clone was seen only a few times. This chain joins TRBV21-1 and TRBJ2-2; whether TRBD2, the table's D call, matches the DNA was not checked. TRBV21-1 is designated a pseudogene. This CDR3 contains 16 residues. CDR3 region: CASSKDRDWPTGELFF. The DNA of the CDR3 is TGTGCCAGCAGCAAAGACCGGGATTGGCCCACCGGGGAGCTGTTTTTT.

V and J are TRBV9 and TRBJ2-1; possible D gene TRBD2, 6 bases. Germline CDR1 is SGDLS and CDR2 is YYNGEE. Trimming left V 6 bases short and J 11 bases short, with 18 bases between. The CDR3 totals 13 residues. CDR3: CASTSAAAGQQFF. The CDR3 DNA sequence: TGTGCCAGCACCAGCGCAGCAGCGGGTCAGCAGTTCTTC.

The chain recombines TRBV3-1 (or the pseudogene TRBV3-2) with TRBJ1-1, with a tentative D call TRBD1 (6 bases). With 9 bases removed from V and 1 base from J, the gap between germline ends came to 9 bases. The V gene's germline CDR1 is LGHDT and CDR2 YNNKEL (reference sequence). CDR3 size: 12 residues. CDR3 in DNA: TGTGCCAGTAAGGGGGGGAACACTGAAGCTTTCTTT. Its protein is CASKGGNTEAFF.

The chain links TRBV14 to TRBJ2-2; possibly TRBD1 for D (5 bases). The CDR3 sequence is 15 residues long. CDR1 and CDR2 (germline): SGHDN, FVKESK. V was clipped by 1 base and J by 6 bases, with 12 bases between them. CDR3 residues: CASSQALGQSGELFF. The CDR3 DNA is TGTGCCAGCAGCCAAGCTTTGGGGCAGTCCGGGGAGCTGTTTTTT.

This chain links TRBV3-1 (or the pseudogene TRBV3-2) with TRBJ2-1; D gene uncertain. The CDR3 is 14 residues long. The germline gives CDR1 LGHDT, CDR2 YNNKEL (reference sequence). The ends were cut back, 2 bases at V and 7 bases at J, with 12 bases in the middle. Here the CDR3 DNA reads TGTGCCAGCAGCCAAAAATTGTGGGATAATGAGCAGTTCTTC. This codes for CASSQKLWDNEQFF.

This chain links TRBV10-3 with TRBJ1-2; TRBD1 might be the D (6 bases). In germline, CDR1 is ENHRY, CDR2 SYGVKD. The ends were cut back, 3 bases at V and 6 bases at J, with 14 bases in the middle. The CDR3 extends over 14 amino acids. The CDR3 coding sequence is TGTGCCATCAGTGACCCGGGGGGGGCGAATGGCTACACCTTC. This translates into CAISDPGGANGYTF.

This clone was observed a single time. This chain connects TRBV19 to TRBJ2-7; 11 nucleotides agree with TRBD2. CDR1 and CDR2 (germline): LNHDA, SQIVND (reference sequence). The junction had 13 bases not matched to a gene; V was cut back by 5 bases and J by 7 bases. The CDR3 extends over 16 amino acids. The CDR3: CASSEPGLAEAWEQYF. In DNA, the CDR3 is TGTGCCAGTAGTGAGCCGGGACTAGCGGAAGCCTGGGAGCAGTACTTC.

The chain recombines TRBV27 with TRBJ1-5; 7 bases line up with TRBD1. From germline, CDR1 is MNHEY and CDR2 SMNVEV (reference sequence). This CDR3 has 15 residues. J gave up 0 bases and V 6 bases, and 5 bases lay outside the gene matches. CDR3 sequence reads: CASRGDSYSNQPQHF. The CDR3 DNA sequence: TGTGCCAGCAGGGGGGACAGTTATAGCAATCAGCCCCAGCATTTT.

This chain uses TRBV28 with TRBJ2-7; tentatively, D is TRBD1 (6 bases). Germline assignment: CDR1 MDHEN and CDR2 SYDVKM. V was cut by 7 bases and J by 3 bases, with 10 bases left in between. The CDR3 sequence is 12 residues long. This CDR3 is CASTTGFYEQYF. CDR3 DNA sequence: TGTGCCAGCACAACAGGGTTCTACGAGCAGTACTTC.